This T cell receptor (beta chain) comes out of a study of T cell repertoires in breast cancer listed by TCRdb under 2016. Regarding the complete study: Tumors, lymph nodes and peripheral blood lymphocytes from breast cancer patients were profiled in the study, along with peripheral blood from healthy control donors. Most of the roughly 22 patient tumors analyzed for shared TCRs were ER+/PR+. Controls included nine healthy donors of an age range similar to the patients. On average, approximately 500,000 sequences per sample and 7.5 to 10 reads per input cell were obtained by sequencing. The study reasoned that TCRs shared between breast cancer patients would target shared antigens, given breast cancer's low mutational burden and rare common mutations. Tumors and tumor-involved lymph nodes were minced, digested with Liberase and DNase, and then passed through 70-um and 40-um filters. Tumor-free lymph nodes were processed without enzymatic digestion, and blood samples were separated by Ficoll.

Study-wide findings and limitations: Discarding singleton TCRs and sampling only part of each tumor may have missed genuine antitumor clones. Shared TCRs were encoded by various nucleotide sequences, which suggests selection and expansion based on antigen. TRBV7 predominated among the shared TCRs, which could possibly reflect tumor recognition or a mispriming bias from eight TRBV7 primers. Over 15 TCR pairs were shared across seven or more patient tumors and rarely found in control blood, suggesting possible tumor specificity. Because transcript abundance and primer differences skewed clone recovery, emulsion RT-PCR was regarded as qualitative rather than quantitative. Tumor-involved sentinel lymph nodes shared about fourfold more TCRs with matched tumor repertoires than tumor-free nodes (about 7.7% versus 2%).

To analyze paired alpha-beta TCRs of CD8+ T cells, the researchers used an expanded emulsion RT-PCR method with primers covering all TCR V genes. CD8+ T cells were isolated with a CD8 positive selection kit and were then incubated overnight in 8.5 to 10 IU/mL IL-2 prior to emulsion RT-PCR. A word on this clonotype: What this receptor recognizes is not known. Per-nucleotide qualities are absent, and no much larger clonotype sits a single base away.

From the germline V gene, CDR1 is SGHTA and CDR2 is FQGNSA. Germline trimming: 6 bases from V, 6 bases from J; junction bases outside gene matches: 7. Its CDR3 holds 15 amino acids, cysteine through phenylalanine. Of the read, only the CDR3 DNA is kept; its 45 bases are in frame from base 1. The method was emulsion pairing. A second nested PCR with blocking oligos suppressed unpaired genes, then a third nested PCR added Illumina adaptors and barcodes. Each emulsion RT-PCR master mix contained 5,000-250,000 T cells, with C-region, Stepout and V-region primers. Emulsions were generated with the Micellula Emulsion and Purification Kit, and RT-PCR used Qiagen OneStep RT-PCR reagents. Pooled libraries were sequenced on an Illumina MiSeq with paired-end 2 x 250 reads. Concerning the study's data processing: In Galaxy, read pairs were joined and then clipped at the engineered overlap into separate alpha and beta files, and any unclipped reads were discarded. Alpha-beta pairs were assigned with CompleteTCR, a MiTCR-based pipeline that links chains sharing read cluster identifiers using an R script. TCR sequences seen only once, which were about 1-3.1%, were removed as potential sequencing errors. TCRdb's own reprocessing of the public reads used fastp at Q25 and MiXCR and kept productive beta chains. Rows with one shared CDR3 protein collapse into an entry with the most common genes and DNA. The V and J calls reflect TCRdb's pipeline rather than the authors' work. The sample has roughly 40,000 distinct CDR3 sequences on record, over 40% of them singletons. Clones ranked in the top ten supply around 60% of the sample.

Specimen: CD8+ T cells. The source is a pool of human donors with breast cancer or a healthy control (not recorded which). The chain was built from TRBV7-2 and TRBJ2-1; TRBD2 matches 11 bases in the middle. The CDR3 has the sequence CASRLAGVLRNEQFF. The nucleotide sequence reads as follows: TGTGCCAGCAGACTAGCGGGGGTCCTACGCAATGAGCAGTTCTTC.